Listed here are 16 T cell receptor beta chains from one sample, sequenced in a study of metastatic and nonmetastatic thyroid tumors. TCRdb called clones again from the PCR reads with MiXCR. The table lists about 21,000 clones, about 30% of them singletons. The entire patient cohort was treatment-naive prior to thyroid surgery. The specimen sequenced was blood. The receptors originated from a female donor with papillary thyroid cancer or a benign thyroid nodule (not recorded which). Some clones in this sample may be carry-over from other donors' samples.

This clone was counted a single time. The junction shows a germline mismatch at one end, possibly a read error. The chain combines TRBV18 with TRBJ2-7; no clear D. CDR1 is KGHSH, CDR2 LQKENI, per germline. CDR3 length: 14 residues. In DNA, the CDR3 is TGTGCCAGCTCACCACGACAAAAGGTCTACGGGCAGTACTTC. Translation gives CASSPRQKVYGQYF.

On this clone: One end of the junction fails to match germline, which may point to a read error. The chain carries TRBV20-1 and TRBJ1-5; perhaps TRBD1 as D (5 bases). This CDR3 comprises 14 residues. The germline CDR1 and CDR2 sequences are DFQATT and SNEGSKA (reference sequence). The CDR3 here is CCARDSGASQPHHF. The CDR3, as DNA: TGCTGTGCTAGAGACAGCGGTGCAAGTCAGCCCCACCATTTT.

This chain joins TRBV5-1 and TRBJ2-7; the match to TRBD1 covers 9 bases. Germline V gives CDR1 SGHRS, CDR2 YFSETQ. The CDR3 runs to 14 residues. Germline trimming cut 0 bases from V and 8 bases from J; bases unmatched to any gene: 6. The CDR3, as DNA: TGCGCCAGCAGCTTGGTGGGACAGGGACAGCAGCAGTACTTC. Protein product: CASSLVGQGQQQYF.

The sample holds many counts of this clone. The chain combines TRBV19 with TRBJ2-7; maybe TRBD1 (6 bases). The length of the CDR3 is 11 residues. The germline V gene has CDR1 LNHDA and CDR2 SQIVND (reference sequence). V lost 5 bases and J 7 bases, leaving 9 bases between the germline ends. The DNA of the CDR3 is TGTGCCAGTAGTGGCAGGGGTGAGCAGTACTTC. Protein sequence: CASSGRGEQYF.

V and J are TRBV20-1 and TRBJ2-7; TRBD2 is a possible D gene (6 bases). Trimming took off 4 bases at V and 0 bases at J, with 13 bases between the two ends. The CDR3 contains 14 residues. Germline V gene lookup returns CDR1 DFQATT and CDR2 SNEGSKA (reference sequence). The CDR3 DNA reads as TGCAGTGCTACCCGGGACTCGATCTCCTACGAGCAGTACTTC. Translation: CSATRDSISYEQYF.

Ten or more counts support this clone. The V gene is TRBV11-2, the J gene TRBJ2-7; 9 nucleotides align to TRBD2. Germline CDR1 SGHAT, CDR2 FQNNGV. The V gene end was trimmed by 1 base and the J gene end by 3 bases; junction bases not matched to a gene: 7. The CDR3 is made up of 16 amino acids. For the CDR3, the DNA is TGTGCCAGCAGCTTAGTAGGTAGCGGGAGTCTCTACGAGCAGTACTTC. This sequence encodes CASSLVGSGSLYEQYF.

This clone was detected many times. This could be a read error, since a much larger clone is one nucleotide away. The sample carries other DNA sequences with the same CDR3. The chain recombines TRBV20-1 with TRBJ1-1; no clear D gene. V lost 3 bases and J 1 base, leaving 9 bases between the germline ends. Germline V gives CDR1 DFQATT, CDR2 SNEGSKA (reference sequence). The CDR3 is 13 residues long. The CDR3 loop reads CSARRNWNTEAFF. Here the CDR3 DNA reads TGCAGTGCTAGGAGGAATTGGAACACTGAAGCTTTCTTT.

This clone is medium-sized in the sample. This chain joins TRBV7-9 and TRBJ2-2; D possibly corresponds to TRBD2 (6 bases). The V gene's germline CDR1 is SEHNR and CDR2 FQNEAQ (reference sequence). This CDR3 region has 12 residues. Trimming cost V 8 bases and J 5 bases, with 9 bases left between them. CDR3 coding DNA: TGTGCCAGCGGGGGAGGTACCGGGGAGCTGTTTTTT. This translates into CASGGGTGELFF.

The rearrangement joins TRBV4-2 to TRBJ2-5; D may correspond to TRBD1 or TRBD2 (5 bases each). The ends were cut back, 3 bases at V and 2 bases at J, with 13 bases in the middle. The CDR3 is 15 residues long. From germline, CDR1 is LGHNA and CDR2 YNFKEQ. CDR3 protein: CASSHLRDGQETQYF. The CDR3 bases are TGTGCCAGCAGCCATCTGAGGGACGGGCAAGAGACCCAGTACTTC.

This clone was detected only a few times. This same CDR3 is encoded by further DNA sequences in the sample. V is TRBV5-1 and J is TRBJ1-3, with unresolved D. From germline, CDR1 is SGHRS and CDR2 YFSETQ. CDR3 length: 13 residues. Deletions cut 0 bases from V and 5 bases from J, with 6 bases between. CDR3 protein: CASSLDFRNTIYF. The CDR3 DNA is TGCGCCAGCAGCTTGGATTTCCGAAACACCATATATTTT.

This chain connects TRBV28 to TRBJ2-7, with 7 bases aligning to TRBD2. The V gene end was trimmed by 3 bases and the J gene end by 4 bases; junction bases not matched to a gene: 9. Germline loops: CDR1 MDHEN, CDR2 SYDVKM. The length of the CDR3 is 15 residues. The CDR3 bases are TGTGCCAGCAGTTTCCCCGGACTAGTCGGTTACGAGCAGTACTTC. Protein: CASSFPGLVGYEQYF.

By frequency in the sample, this clone is medium-sized. The rearrangement uses TRBV20-1 and TRBJ2-7, with a weak D call TRBD2 (7 bases). The CDR3 is made up of 13 amino acids. V dropped 1 base and J dropped 5 bases, with 12 bases sitting between them. Germline loops: CDR1 DFQATT, CDR2 SNEGSKA (reference sequence). The CDR3 protein is CSARVRGGHEQYF. CDR3 sequence (DNA): TGCAGTGCTAGAGTGAGGGGGGGCCACGAGCAGTACTTC.

The sample holds a few counts of this clone. This rearrangement joins TRBV28 to TRBJ2-7, with TRBD2 matching 10 bases. The CDR3 sequence is 17 residues long. Germline loops: CDR1 MDHEN, CDR2 SYDVKM. The trim removed 5 bases at V and 1 base at J, leaving 11 bases unmatched. CDR3 region: CASSTHLIAGGSYEQYF. The CDR3 DNA reads TGTGCCAGCAGTACGCACTTAATAGCGGGAGGTTCCTACGAGCAGTACTTC.

This clone was seen repeatedly, ten times or more. V usage is TRBV7-2 and J usage is TRBJ2-7; TRBD1 might be the D (6 bases). Germline assignment: CDR1 SGHTA and CDR2 FQGNSA. V was clipped by 5 bases and J by 2 bases, with 10 bases between them. This CDR3 comprises 13 residues. The CDR3 region has the DNA TGTGCCAGCAGCCGACAGGACACCTACGAGCAGTACTTC. Amino acid sequence: CASSRQDTYEQYF.

V gene TRBV12-3 or TRBV12-4 combines with J gene TRBJ2-5; TRBD2 matches 11 bases. This CDR3 contains 15 residues. V was pared by 10 bases and J by 1 base, with 8 bases of the junction left unmatched. The CDR3, as DNA: TGTGCCACCAGCAGCGGACTAGCGGGCCAAGAGACCCAGTACTTC. As protein: CATSSGLAGQETQYF.

At least ten counts were recorded for this clone. The rearrangement uses TRBV2 and TRBJ2-1; no reliable D call. V gave up 4 bases and J gave up 8 bases, with 6 bases separating them. Looked up from germline, CDR1 is SNHLY and CDR2 is FYNNEI. This CDR3 is 11 amino acids long. The DNA of the CDR3 is TGTGCCAGCAGTGCTGCGGATGAGCAGTTCTTC. It translates to CASSAADEQFF. Full variable domain (remainder filled in from reference TRBV2 and TRBJ2-1): EPEVTQTPSHQVTQMGQEVILRCVPISNHLYFYWYRQILGQKVEFLVSFYNNEISEKSEIFDDQFSVERPDGSNFTLKIRSTKLEDSAMYFCASSAADEQFFGPGTRLTVL.